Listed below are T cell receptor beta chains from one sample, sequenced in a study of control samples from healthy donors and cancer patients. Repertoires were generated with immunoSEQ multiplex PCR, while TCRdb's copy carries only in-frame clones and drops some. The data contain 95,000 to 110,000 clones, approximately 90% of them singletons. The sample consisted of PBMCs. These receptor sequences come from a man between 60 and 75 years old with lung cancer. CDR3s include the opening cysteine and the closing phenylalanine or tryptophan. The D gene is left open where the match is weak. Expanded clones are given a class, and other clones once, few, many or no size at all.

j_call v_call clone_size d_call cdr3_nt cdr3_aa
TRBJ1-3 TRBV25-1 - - TGTGCCAGCAGTGAATCGGTGTCTGTTGGAAACACCATATATTTT CASSESVSVGNTIYF
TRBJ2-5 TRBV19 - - TGTGCCAGTAGCGGAGGGCTAGGGGAGACCCAGTACTTC CASSGGLGETQYF
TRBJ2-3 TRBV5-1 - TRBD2 TGCGCCAGCAGCTTGGGGACTAGCGGGGACACAGATACGCAGTATTTT CASSLGTSGDTDTQYF
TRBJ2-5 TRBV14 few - TGTGCCAGCAGCCTCAGCCGGGGTTGGGAGACCCAGTACTTC CASSLSRGWETQYF
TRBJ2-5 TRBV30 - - TGTGCCTGGAGCGGTCAAGAGACCCAGTACTTC CAWSGQETQYF
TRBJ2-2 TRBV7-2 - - TGTGCCAGCAGCTCACAGGGTTCGAACACCGGGGAGCTGTTTTTT CASSSQGSNTGELFF
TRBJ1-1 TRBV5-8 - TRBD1 TGTGCCAGCAGCTTGGGGGCAGGGGGAGACACTGAAGCTTTCTTT CASSLGAGGDTEAFF
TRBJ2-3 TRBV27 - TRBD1 TGTGCCAGCAGTCAGACAGGGGTCTACGGCACAGATACGCAGTATTTT CASSQTGVYGTDTQYF
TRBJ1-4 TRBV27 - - TGTGCCAGCAGTTTATCCCCGACAGATGAAAAACTGTTTTTT CASSLSPTDEKLFF
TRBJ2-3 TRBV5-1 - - TGCGCCAGCAGCTTTAGTGTGGGGGTGCAGACAGATACGCAGTATTTT CASSFSVGVQTDTQYF
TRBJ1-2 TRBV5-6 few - TGTGCCAGCAGCTCGATTGACTATGGCTACACCTTC CASSSIDYGYTF
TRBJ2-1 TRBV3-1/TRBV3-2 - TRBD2 TGTGCCAGCAGGGACGGACTAGCGGGGGGGCACAATGAGCAGTTCTTC CASRDGLAGGHNEQFF
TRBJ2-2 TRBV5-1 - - TGCGCCAGCAGCCATAGACAGGCTAACACCGGGGAGCTGTTTTTT CASSHRQANTGELFF
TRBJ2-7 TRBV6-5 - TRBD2 TGTGCCAGCAGCGCTTCTAGCGGGGGCTCCTACGAGCAGTACTTC CASSASSGGSYEQYF
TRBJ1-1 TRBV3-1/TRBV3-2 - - TGTGCCAGCTCACAAGGGACGGTGAACACTGAAGCTTTCTTT CASSQGTVNTEAFF
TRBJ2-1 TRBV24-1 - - TGTGCCACCAGTGACCCCAGAGTCTCCTACAATGAGCAGTTCTTC CATSDPRVSYNEQFF
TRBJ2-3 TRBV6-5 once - TGTGCCAGCAGCCCCCCGGGTCGGACAGATACGCAGTATTTT CASSPPGRTDTQYF
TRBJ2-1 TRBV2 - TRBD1 TGTGCCAGCAGTGAGTCAGGGGGATTGGGTGAGCAGTTCTTC CASSESGGLGEQFF
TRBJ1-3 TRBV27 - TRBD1 TGTGCCAGCAGTGAACAGGGGTCTGGAAACACCATATATTTT CASSEQGSGNTIYF
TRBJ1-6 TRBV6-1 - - TGTGCCAGCAGTGAAGCGCGGGCCATTTCACCCCTCCACTTT CASSEARAISPLHF
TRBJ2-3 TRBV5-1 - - TGCGCCAGCAGCTTAACACCCTCCAGCACAGATACGCAGTATTTT CASSLTPSSTDTQYF
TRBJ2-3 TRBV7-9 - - TGTGCCAGCAGCTTAACCACGAGAATTGGAGATACGCAGTATTTT CASSLTTRIGDTQYF
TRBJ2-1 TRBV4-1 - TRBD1 TGCGCCAGCAGCCGAGCGAAGGGGGCTTCAGGGTCCTACAATGAGCAGTTCTTC CASSRAKGASGSYNEQFF
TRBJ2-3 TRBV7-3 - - TGTGCCAGCAGCTTAATGGGGCATATAGATACGCAGTATTTT CASSLMGHIDTQYF
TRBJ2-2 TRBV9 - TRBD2 TGTGCCAGCAGCCCCGGACTAGCGGGGGGGTCCAACACCGGGGAGCTGTTTTTT CASSPGLAGGSNTGELFF
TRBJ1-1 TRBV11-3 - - TGTGCCAGCAGCCAATCCCTCGGGGCAGGAACTAGGGGTACTGAAGCTTTCTTT CASSQSLGAGTRGTEAFF
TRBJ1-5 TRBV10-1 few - TGCGCCAGCAGTGAGGGGAGTCAGCCCCAGCATTTT CASSEGSQPQHF
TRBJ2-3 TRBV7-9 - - TGTGCGCACCAGACAGATACGCAGTATTTT CAHQTDTQYF
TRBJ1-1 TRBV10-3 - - TGTGCCATCAGTGAGTCGGGGGGGAGCACTGAAGCTTTCTTT CAISESGGSTEAFF
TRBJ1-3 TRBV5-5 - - TGTGCCAGCTCGGGTACTGGAGAGGGGCCCAGAGCGCGAAACACCATATATTTT CASSGTGEGPRARNTIYF
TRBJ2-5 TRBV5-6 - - TGTGCCAGCAGCTCCCCGACTCTCTCAGAGACCCAGTACTTC CASSSPTLSETQYF
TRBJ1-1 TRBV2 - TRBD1 TGTGCCAGCAGTGAATGGGGGACAGCGGGAGCTTTCTTT CASSEWGTAGAFF
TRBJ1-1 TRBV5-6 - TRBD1 TGTGCCAGCAGCTACCGGGACAGGGGACAGAACACTGAAGCTTTCTTT CASSYRDRGQNTEAFF
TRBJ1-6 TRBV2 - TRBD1 TGTGCCAGCAATAACAGGGGTGTTGGTTCACCCCTCCACTTT CASNNRGVGSPLHF
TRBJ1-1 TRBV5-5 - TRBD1 TGTGCCAGCAGCCTAGCCGGGACAGGGAACACTGAAGCTTTCTTT CASSLAGTGNTEAFF
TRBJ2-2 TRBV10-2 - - TGCGCCAGCAGTGACAGATACACCGGGGAGCTGTTTTTT CASSDRYTGELFF
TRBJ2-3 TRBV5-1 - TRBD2 TGCGCCAGCAGCAGCCTACTAGCGGGGGGCCGGGATACGCAGTATTTT CASSSLLAGGRDTQYF
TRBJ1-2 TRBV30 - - TGTGCCTGGAGTGTAGTAGGGGCGCAAGGCTACACCTTC CAWSVVGAQGYTF
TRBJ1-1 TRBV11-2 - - TGTGCCAGCAGACCCTCCGGGGCATACTCGAACACTGAAGCTTTCTTT CASRPSGAYSNTEAFF
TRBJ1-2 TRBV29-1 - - TGCAGCGTTGACGTAGCCGGGACCCAGGGGAATGGCTACACCTTC CSVDVAGTQGNGYTF
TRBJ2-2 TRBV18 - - TGTGCCAGCACCCCAGGGAACACCGGGGAGCTGTTTTTT CASTPGNTGELFF
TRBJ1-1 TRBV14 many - TGTGCCAGCAGCCGACAGATTACGAACACTGAAGCTTTCTTT CASSRQITNTEAFF
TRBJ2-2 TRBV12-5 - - TGTGCTAGTGGTTTCGTTGCGGGGAACACCGGGGAGCTGTTTTTT CASGFVAGNTGELFF
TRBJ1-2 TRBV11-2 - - TGTGCCAGCAGCTTATGGGCCGGGGGAAGCAACTATGGCTACACCTTC CASSLWAGGSNYGYTF
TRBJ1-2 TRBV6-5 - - TGTGCCAGCAGTTCCACAGGGTTCGGCTACACCTTC CASSSTGFGYTF
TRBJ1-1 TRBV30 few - TGTGCCTGGAGTGTAACGGCGACTGAAGCTTTCTTT CAWSVTATEAFF
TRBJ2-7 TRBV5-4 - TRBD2 TGTGCCAGCAGCCCACCCGGGGGGAGGGGCTCCTACGAGCAGTACTTC CASSPPGGRGSYEQYF
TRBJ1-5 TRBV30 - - TGTGCCTGGAGTTCCAGGGATAGCAATCAGCCCCAGCATTTT CAWSSRDSNQPQHF
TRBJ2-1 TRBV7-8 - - TGTGCCAGCAGCTCTATCATGAGCTCCTACAATGAGCAGTTCTTC CASSSIMSSYNEQFF
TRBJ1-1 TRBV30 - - TGTGCCTATAACAGCGGTCGTGTTCCAGCTGAAGCTTTCTTT CAYNSGRVPAEAFF
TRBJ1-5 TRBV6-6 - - TGTGCCAGCAGTTACAAGGACGGACAGCCCCAGCATTTT CASSYKDGQPQHF
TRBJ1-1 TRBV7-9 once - TGTGCCAGCAGCTCCCGACCCTTCACACAGAATTATGTTGAAGCTTTCTTT CASSSRPFTQNYVEAFF
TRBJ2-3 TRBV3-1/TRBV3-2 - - TGTGCCAGCAGCCGTAGCACAGATACGCAGTATTTT CASSRSTDTQYF
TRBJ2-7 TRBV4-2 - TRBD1 TGTGCCAGCAGCCCAGGGACAGGCCGGACCTACGAGCAGTACTTC CASSPGTGRTYEQYF
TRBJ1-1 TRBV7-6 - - TGTGCCAGCAGTTCACAGGACTACACTGAAGCTTTCTTT CASSSQDYTEAFF
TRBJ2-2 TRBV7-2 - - TGTGCCAGCAGCCTAACCGCGACAAAGACCGGGGAGCTGTTTTTT CASSLTATKTGELFF
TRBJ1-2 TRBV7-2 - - TGTGCCAGCAGCTTAGACGGCAGGGTAGGTGGCTACACCTTC CASSLDGRVGGYTF